This T cell receptor beta chain derives from a study of T cell responses to AZD1222 COVID-19 vaccine (dated by TCRdb to the early 2020s). Context from the whole study: A total of 230 to 250 trial participants underwent TCR sequencing, of whom 207 received two doses of AZD1222 and roughly 25 received two doses of the MenACWY control vaccine. Enrollment into the trials was organized by age into subgroups of 18-55, 56-69 and 70-plus years, and those subgroups contained roughly 150, 30 and 60 TCR-sequenced participants, respectively. Overall results and qualifications from the work: Reportedly, almost half of the unique spike-specific TCRs recognized epitopes lying outside the regions that are mutated in the B.1.351 and B.1.1.7 variants. Because no samples from the day 14 peak response were available, repertoires could be characterized only after the peak T cell response. Vaccine-associated CD4 TCRs spanned the whole spike protein, with dominant responses in regions 160-218 and 743-854. Participants were mostly white British and included more females than males, and it was suggested by the authors that clonal diversity may have been underestimated. The 56-69-year group was small, and its depth increase did not reach significance, likely because of low power. Only five or six AZD1222 recipients were SARS-CoV-2 seropositive at baseline, limiting conclusions about previously exposed vaccinees. Spike-specific TCR breadth and depth rose significantly after two AZD1222 doses compared with day 0 and with MenACWY recipients.

The cysteine opens and the phenylalanine closes a CDR3 of 11 amino acids. Only the CDR3 DNA stays, 33 bases, in frame from base 1. V is clipped by 6 bases and J by 2 bases, and the sequence between their germline boundaries is 5 bases long. Reading the germline V gene (reference sequence) gives CDR1 LGHDT and CDR2 YNNKEL. Per the publication, the time point label means: about 28 days (+/-7) after the second vaccine dose. Because spike-specific TCR depth and breadth did not differ between the two schedules, AZD1222 recipients who got a second dose at roughly 4 weeks were pooled with those who got a second dose at roughly 12 weeks. Vaccinee samples came from UK trials COV001 and COV002, including a single-blind randomized controlled phase 2/3 trial of AZD1222 (ChAdOx1 nCoV-19) in healthy adults. For TCRbeta chain sequencing, PBMC samples were collected from trial participants at day 0 and at day 28 after the second dose.

The CDR3 regions of human TCRbeta chains were analyzed by immunosequencing. Turning to the authors' computational methods: Repertoire TCRs were checked for matches against a reference library of SARS-CoV-2-specific TCRs that had been generated using the MIRA antigen-specificity platform. Breadth was defined as the fraction of unique TCRs that were SARS-CoV-2-associated, and depth was defined as the fraction of total T cells that were SARS-CoV-2-associated. Using the MIRA data, each spike-specific TCR was mapped to the spike region that the TCR reacts to and placed in a CD4 or CD8 class. Log10-transformed breadth and depth values were compared by one-way ANOVA with Sidak's multiple comparisons tests. The source is immuneACCESS, and TCRdb retained only in-frame sequences with V and J called. Part of the clones is not carried over; for the studies checked, unresolved V genes explain less than half of this, and the remainder is unexplained. The V and J calls and the clone size are those of that table, but D and trimming were determined from the DNA. The sample has some 99,000 clones on record, about 88% of them singletons. The ten biggest clones cover 16% of the sample.

This clone was picked up one time. Its antigen remains unidentified. Per-base qualities were not stored, and no clone one base away is much larger. Specimen: peripheral blood, collected 28 days after the second AZD1222 dose. The sequence is built from TRBV3-1 (or the pseudogene TRBV3-2) and TRBJ2-7; the D gene cannot be resolved reliably. This clonotype was obtained from an adult who received the AZD1222 COVID-19 vaccine. The sequenced DNA is TGTGCCAGCAGTGGACCCTACGAGCAGTACTTC. It encodes CASSGPYEQYF.